This T cell receptor (beta chain) comes out of a study of cytomegalovirus exposure and HLA in healthy donors. V trimming: 3 bases; J trimming: 4 bases; junction bases outside the gene matches: 6. The CDR3 loop spans 14 amino acids. Germline V lookup: CDR1 GTSNPN, CDR2 SVGIG (reference sequence). This cohort consisted of healthy bone marrow donors. To note about this clone: The antigen remains undetermined.

The PCR used 60 Vbeta and 13 Jbeta primers. Per the authors' pipeline: Among the unique TCR beta chains that a later analysis counted, about 85 million in all, around 11 million were shared. The protocol was immunoSEQ multiplex PCR, while the TCRdb copy is restricted to in-frame clones and leaves out a portion. V, J and clone size are taken as reported in that table, and D and trimming were inferred from the DNA itself. Of 75,000 to 90,000 clones listed, around four fifths are singletons. Findings and caveats of the study: Productive rates of about 87% or about 30% were seen for most TCR beta V segments in an earlier analysis.

This TCR was recovered from a woman in her 40s in good health and CMV-seropositive. Sequencing was carried out using PBMCs. This chain links TRBV30 with TRBJ2-3; 8 bases map to TRBD2. The DNA for the CDR3 is TGTGCCTGGAGCGCCACGGGGGGGGCAGATACGCAGTATTTT. Its translation: CAWSATGGADTQYF. The entire variable domain, with the rest obtained from reference TRBV30 and TRBJ2-3, is as follows: SQTIHQWPATLVQPVGSPLSLECTVEGTSNPNLYWYRQAAGRGLQLLFYSVGIGQISSEVPQNLSASRPQDRQFILSSKKLLLSDSGFYLCAWSATGGADTQYFGPGTRLTVL.